The present T cell receptor beta chain was sequenced within a study of cytotoxic CD8 clonotypes in ibrutinib-treated CLL. Study information: IGHV unmutated 17 to 18; relapsed/refractory 11 to 12; treatment-naive about 14. Timing of response sample collection was a median approximately eleven months after treatment start, with a range of 6 to 36. Findings and limits, study-wide: Before falling back toward baseline at progression, clonality had risen at the time of ibrutinib response. Exceeding age-matched healthy donors, baseline clonality also tracked the counts of circulating CD8+ T cells.

As concerns this clone: The antigen remains undetermined.

The repertoire was sequenced with immunoSEQ multiplex PCR; TCRdb's copy has only in-frame clones and lacks some. The data show roughly 70,000 clones, around 80% seen once. The CDR3 covers 16 residues. The germline V gene encodes CDR1 SGHNT and CDR2 YENEEA. V gave up 1 base and J gave up 2 bases, with 13 bases separating them. The sequencing used PBMCs, collected at disease progression, from a patient treated with ibrutinib. The clonotype was recovered from a human donor with chronic lymphocytic leukemia. V usage is TRBV11-3 and J usage is TRBJ2-3; tentative D call: TRBD1 (6 bases). The CDR3 loop reads CASSLGQGTYTDTQYF. CDR3 nucleotides: TGTGCCAGCAGCTTAGGGCAGGGGACCTACACAGATACGCAGTATTTT.